This TCR beta chain was obtained from a study of blood T cell repertoires in COVID-19 (dated by TCRdb to the early 2020s). Turning to the overall study: Samples covering the acute and convalescent phases of COVID-19 were provided by collaborators in the United States, Italy and Spain. Where available, HLA class I and class II types were taken from metadata supplied by the sample provider and were not determined by assay-based typing. The prospective study material was composed of cDNA or gDNA derived from T cells, B-cell-depleted T cells, or PBMCs. A de-identified subject ID, COVID-19 status, age in years and sex were almost always included in the sample metadata. Subjects who had been exposed to COVID-19, were actively infected with it, or had recovered from it provided the deeply sampled blood TCRbeta repertoires that made up the dataset. Samples came from the ongoing ImmuneRACE study (first 160 participants) plus 1,254 subjects from 6 global collaborators. The repertoires were released in a freely available public database intended as a resource for research on the immune response to SARS-CoV-2.

For CDR1 and CDR2, the germline V gene lists KGHSH and LQKENI. The CDR3, cysteine through phenylalanine, is 15 amino acids long. Solely the CDR3 DNA is kept, with 45 bases framed from the first base. Trimmed from V: 3 bases; trimmed from J: 3 bases; junction bases lacking a gene match: 2. What the study reported, not specific to this receptor: How much clinical and demographic metadata was included differed by source and by participant, and the metadata was provided uncurated.

Collaborating institutions collected whole blood in K2EDTA tubes following their own protocols. For TCRbeta analysis, collaborators shipped samples as frozen whole blood, isolated PBMCs, or DNA extracted from either of those sample types. The immunoSEQ Assay, a bias-controlled multiplex PCR, was used to amplify TCRbeta CDR3 regions from genomic DNA. The authors' analysis ran thus. Nucleated cell counts per sample were estimated from amplification of reference gene primers within the assay. To quantify the absolute abundance of each unique TCRbeta CDR3 rearrangement, sequence reads were collapsed and filtered. For each sample, productive Simpson clonality was calculated as the square root of Simpson's diversity index across productive rearrangements. The table was pulled from immuneACCESS by TCRdb, which kept in-frame rearrangements only. Such tables lose some clones; where checked, under half of the loss comes from unresolved V genes, and the rest has no known cause. V and J calls and clone size are those listed in that table; D and trimming were worked out from the DNA. The sample records roughly 30,000 clones, approximately 89% of which are singletons. Of the sample, approximately 3.7% is held by the ten largest clones.

As concerns this clone: No antigen is known for it. One base away there is no much larger clone; base qualities are not given.

The TCR sequence derives from a man aged 55 to 69 with acute or convalescent COVID-19. The sequencing sample was made of peripheral blood. The V and J genes are TRBV18 and TRBJ2-1, with 10 junctional bases fitting TRBD1. In nucleotide form, the sequence is TGTGCCAGCTCACCCGGGACAGGGGACTACAATGAGCAGTTCTTC. Its protein product is CASSPGTGDYNEQFF.